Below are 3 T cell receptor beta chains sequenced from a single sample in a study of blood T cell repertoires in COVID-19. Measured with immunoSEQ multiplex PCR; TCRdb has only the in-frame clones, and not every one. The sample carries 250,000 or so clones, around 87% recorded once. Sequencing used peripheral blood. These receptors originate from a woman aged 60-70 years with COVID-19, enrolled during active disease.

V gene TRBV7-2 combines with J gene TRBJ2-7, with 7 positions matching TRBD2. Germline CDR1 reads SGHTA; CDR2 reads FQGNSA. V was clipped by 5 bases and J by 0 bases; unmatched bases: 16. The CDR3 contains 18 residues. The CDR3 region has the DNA TGTGCCAGCAGCCTCATGGGGGAGGGCTCATTCCTCTCCTACGAGCAGTACTTC. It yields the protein CASSLMGEGSFLSYEQYF.

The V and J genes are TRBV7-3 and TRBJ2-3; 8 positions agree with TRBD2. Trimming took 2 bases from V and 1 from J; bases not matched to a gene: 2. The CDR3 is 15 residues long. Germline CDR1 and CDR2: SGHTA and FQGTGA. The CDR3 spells CASSLDGGGTDTQYF. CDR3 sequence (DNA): TGTGCCAGCAGCTTAGACGGGGGGGGCACAGATACGCAGTATTTT.

The CDR3 here is CAIGDGLSYEQYF. As DNA, the CDR3 is TGTGCCATCGGAGACGGTCTTTCCTACGAGCAGTACTTC. The chain has TRBV10-3 and TRBJ2-7; D remains ambiguous. This CDR3 is 13 amino acids long. With 8 bases removed from V and 1 base from J, the gap between germline ends came to 12 bases. Per the germline V gene, CDR1 is ENHRY and CDR2 is SYGVKD.